The rows below give T cell receptor beta chains drawn from one sample of a study of blood T cell repertoires in COVID-19. Here immunoSEQ multiplex PCR was the method, and the copy in TCRdb shows in-frame clones only, minus some. Of some 320,000 clones listed, more than 75% are singletons. Sample: PBMCs or T cells enriched from blood (not recorded which). The receptors shown here come from a man between 60 and 75 years old who had recovered from COVID-19. The CDR3 runs from the conserved cysteine through the conserved F or W. Each record gives: V gene, CDR3 length, clone size, D gene, J gene, CDR3 DNA, CDR3 protein. A D gene is named only where the DNA matches it firmly. For some rows the clone size is stated as once, few or many, or as a class when expanded; others skip it.

>TRBV19|16|NA|TRBD2|TRBJ2-7
TGTGCCAGTAGTCTACTCCCTAGCGGGAGGGCCGACGAGCAGTACTTC
CASSLLPSGRADEQYF
>TRBV30|13|few|NA|TRBJ2-7
TGTGCCTGGAGTGTATATCAGACCTACGAGCAGTACTTC
CAWSVYQTYEQYF
>TRBV12-3/TRBV12-4|13|NA|NA|TRBJ1-1
TGTGCCAGCAGGCTGGAGGTGTTCACTGAAGCTTTCTTT
CASRLEVFTEAFF
>TRBV11-3|17|NA|NA|TRBJ1-3
TGTGCCAGCAGCTTAGGGATGGGGACTCTCTCTGGAAACACCATATATTTT
CASSLGMGTLSGNTIYF
>TRBV29-1|13|NA|NA|TRBJ1-2
TGCAGCGTTGATTTAACGGGAAACTATGGCTACACCTTC
CSVDLTGNYGYTF
>TRBV4-1|16|NA|TRBD2|TRBJ2-3
TGCGCCAGCAGCCAAAAAACTAGCGGATACACAGATACGCAGTATTTT
CASSQKTSGYTDTQYF
>TRBV29-1|13|NA|NA|TRBJ2-5
TGCAGCGTTGGGGGAGCGGGCCGAGGGACCCAGTACTTC
CSVGGAGRGTQYF
>TRBV10-3|12|NA|NA|TRBJ1-1
TGTGCCATCAGGCAGGGCGAGGCTGAAGCTTTCTTT
CAIRQGEAEAFF
>TRBV4-3|15|NA|NA|TRBJ2-5
TGCGCCAGCAGCCCCGAAGGAAGAGGACAAGAGACCCAGTACTTC
CASSPEGRGQETQYF
>TRBV30|15|NA|NA|TRBJ2-2
TGTGCCTGGAGTACCAGGGGGGTTGGGACCGGGGAGCTGTTTTTT
CAWSTRGVGTGELFF
>TRBV30|14|once|TRBD1|TRBJ1-6
TGTGCCTGGTCAGGGGGCCGCACGGCCTCACCCCTCCACTTT
CAWSGGRTASPLHF
>TRBV6-5|14|NA|NA|TRBJ2-5
TGTGCCAGCAGTAGGGGCAGCCTTCAAGAGACCCAGTACTTC
CASSRGSLQETQYF
>TRBV5-6|15|NA|TRBD1|TRBJ1-5
TGTGCCAGCAGCAAAAGACGACAGGGCCTTCAGCCCCAGCATTTT
CASSKRRQGLQPQHF
>TRBV10-1|16|few|TRBD2|TRBJ2-2
TGCGCCAGCAGTGGAGCGGGAGGGTCCCGGACCGGGGAGCTGTTTTTT
CASSGAGGSRTGELFF
>TRBV7-8|13|NA|NA|TRBJ1-2
TGTGCCAGCAGCTTCTTCCAGGACTATGGCTACACCTTC
CASSFFQDYGYTF
>TRBV25-1|17|NA|TRBD2|TRBJ2-1
TGTGCCAGCAGGGGACTAGCGGGAGGTAGGGCCTACAATGAGCAGTTCTTC
CASRGLAGGRAYNEQFF
>TRBV18|14|once|TRBD1|TRBJ1-1
TGTGCCAGCTCACCACGGACAGGGACATCCGAAGCTTTCTTT
CASSPRTGTSEAFF
>TRBV19|15|NA|TRBD1|TRBJ2-7
TGTGCCAGTAGTTCCACCGGGGACAGTACCTACGAGCAGTACTTC
CASSSTGDSTYEQYF
>TRBV2|14|once|NA|TRBJ2-7
TGTGCCAGCAGTGAGGGGGCCCGAAAAGGGGAGCAGTACTTC
CASSEGARKGEQYF
>TRBV29-1|14|NA|NA|TRBJ1-1
TGCAGCGTAGACCCCTCCCCGGGGGTCGCTGAAGCTTTCTTT
CSVDPSPGVAEAFF
>TRBV6-2/TRBV6-3|14|NA|NA|TRBJ1-2
TGTGCCAGCAGTTACTCGCGGGGTGCAGATGGCTACACCTTC
CASSYSRGADGYTF
>TRBV4-1|14|NA|TRBD1|TRBJ2-7
TGCGCCAGCACCCCCGGGACAGGGGGCTACGAGCAGTACTTC
CASTPGTGGYEQYF
>TRBV13|13|NA|NA|TRBJ1-3
TGTGCCAGCAGCTTCGACAGCGGAAACACCATATATTTT
CASSFDSGNTIYF
>TRBV30|13|NA|TRBD1|TRBJ2-5
TGTGCCTGGAGTGGGACAGGGGTGGAGACCCAGTACTTC
CAWSGTGVETQYF
>TRBV7-2|14|once|NA|TRBJ1-1
TGTGCCAGCAGCTTAGATCGACAGGCTTTTGAAGCTTTCTTT
CASSLDRQAFEAFF
>TRBV18|14|NA|TRBD1|TRBJ2-7
TGTGCCAGCTCAGACCTCGGGACAGGGTCTGAGCAGTACTTC
CASSDLGTGSEQYF
>TRBV4-1|21|NA|TRBD2|TRBJ2-3
TGCGCCAGCAGCCAAGTTTATACGGAGTCTAGCGGGTGGAAGGGGCCAGATACGCAGTATTTT
CASSQVYTESSGWKGPDTQYF
>TRBV5-1|16|NA|TRBD1|TRBJ1-1
TGCGCCAGCAGCACCGGACAGGGGGCGCGTCTTACTGAAGCTTTCTTT
CASSTGQGARLTEAFF
>TRBV11-2|17|once|NA|TRBJ2-7
TGTGCCAGCAGCAAAAATGGGCTTACAGGGACGTACTACGAGCAGTACTTC
CASSKNGLTGTYYEQYF
>TRBV27|17|few|NA|TRBJ2-1
TGTGCCAGCAGTTTATTTCCGGGGGGGACAGGGTTAAATGAGCAGTTCTTC
CASSLFPGGTGLNEQFF
>TRBV7-9|15|NA|NA|TRBJ2-7
TGTGCCAGCAGCTTAGCCGGGACAAACTCCTACGAGCAGTACTTC
CASSLAGTNSYEQYF
>TRBV7-6|14|NA|TRBD1|TRBJ1-2
TGTGCCAGCAGCCCCACAGGGGTTGGCTATGGCTACACCTTC
CASSPTGVGYGYTF
>TRBV19|14|NA|NA|TRBJ2-1
TGTGCCAGTAAGGGACAAGAACTCTACAATGAGCAGTTCTTC
CASKGQELYNEQFF
>TRBV28|16|NA|TRBD2|TRBJ2-7
TGTGCCAGCAGATACCAGCGGGAGAACGAGAGATACGAGCAGTACTTC
CASRYQRENERYEQYF
>TRBV5-1|15|NA|TRBD1|TRBJ2-3
TGCGCCAGCAGCCGGGACAGGCTCAGCGGGGATACGCAGTATTTT
CASSRDRLSGDTQYF
>TRBV19|13|few|NA|TRBJ1-1
TGTGCCAGTAGAGGACGGGAGAACACTGAAGCTTTCTTT
CASRGRENTEAFF
>TRBV19|14|NA|NA|TRBJ1-5
TGTGCCAGTAGTATTTCCCCAGGGCGACAGCCCCAGCATTTT
CASSISPGRQPQHF
>TRBV9|18|NA|TRBD2|TRBJ2-7
TGTGCCAGCAGCGTAGGTCGCCCGAGTAGCGGGAGTAGAGCCGAGCAGTACTTC
CASSVGRPSSGSRAEQYF
>TRBV3-1/TRBV3-2|13|NA|NA|TRBJ1-6
TGTGCCAGCAGCCAAGATCGCGGTTCACCCCTCCACTTT
CASSQDRGSPLHF
>TRBV25-1|14|NA|NA|TRBJ1-6
TGTGCCAGCAGTGCGCTGCAGGGTAATTCACCCCTCCACTTT
CASSALQGNSPLHF
>TRBV19|16|NA|NA|TRBJ1-6
TGTGCCAGTAGTATTGGTGCAGGCCCCTCTAATTCACCCCTCCACTTT
CASSIGAGPSNSPLHF
>TRBV10-3|14|NA|NA|TRBJ1-5
TGTGCCATCAGTGAGTCCGGGGGCAATCAGCCCCAGCATTTT
CAISESGGNQPQHF
>TRBV7-2|12|NA|NA|TRBJ2-7
TGTGCCAGCAGCGGCAGGACCTACGAGCAGTACTTC
CASSGRTYEQYF
>TRBV7-6|14|NA|TRBD2|TRBJ2-3
TGTGCCAGCAGCCGGGGCGGGGGGAGCAGCACGCAGTATTTT
CASSRGGGSSTQYF
>TRBV11-3|16|NA|TRBD2|TRBJ2-7
TGTGCCAGCAGCCCATCGGGACTAGCGGGCGCCTACGAGCAGTACTTC
CASSPSGLAGAYEQYF
>TRBV7-9|16|NA|TRBD2|TRBJ2-1
TGTGCCAGCAGCTTCGTAGCGGGAGTCGAAACGAATGAGCAGTTCTTC
CASSFVAGVETNEQFF
>TRBV11-3|14|NA|NA|TRBJ1-1
TGTGCCAGCAGCTTAGGTCGGGGGAACACTGAAGCTTTCTTT
CASSLGRGNTEAFF
>TRBV11-3|17|NA|TRBD2|TRBJ2-5
TGTGCCAGCAGCCTGGGACTAGCGGGAGGGGGCCAAGAGACCCAGTACTTC
CASSLGLAGGGQETQYF
>TRBV7-2|14|NA|TRBD1|TRBJ1-2
TGTGCCAGCAGCTCGGAGGGACAGCTCTATGGCTACACCTTC
CASSSEGQLYGYTF
>TRBV4-1|14|NA|NA|TRBJ1-3
TGCGCCAGCAGCCAACGGACAACGGGAAACACCATATATTTT
CASSQRTTGNTIYF
>TRBV7-9|15|NA|TRBD1|TRBJ2-5
TGTGCCAGCAGCATTCGACAGGGGAGCCAAGAGACCCAGTACTTC
CASSIRQGSQETQYF